This T cell receptor beta chain was recorded in a study of T cells in Graves' hyperthyroidism and ophthalmopathy. Germline V CDR1 and CDR2: GTSNPN, SVGIG (reference sequence). The CDR3 totals 13 residues. This clonotype was recorded a few times. One junction end disagrees with the germline gene, perhaps due to a read error. It was RNA transcripts that yielded the amplified TCR beta CDR3 regions. Initially, a first-round RT-PCR of the TCR CDR3 employed the HTBI primer set. TCRdb re-analysed the multiplex PCR reads in MiXCR, keeping a single row per CDR3 protein. This table holds under 800,000 distinct CDR3 sequences, approximately 14% found once.

V gene TRBV30 combines with J gene TRBJ2-1; 10 bases agree with TRBD1. The sequencing input was blood. The clonotype was recovered from a young woman with Graves' hyperthyroidism. CDR3 DNA: TGTGCCTGGGACAGGGGGCCACTCAATGGGCAGTTCTTC. Its protein product is CAWDRGPLNGQFF.